Detailed here is one TCR beta chain. Its antigen is undetermined. This specimen comes from a study of spatial heterogeneity in lung cancer. Study results and limitations: Whereas they appeared in blood less at follow-up, ubiquitous expanded tumor TCRs appeared there more at resection.

TCRdb re-called the 5' RACE reads through MiXCR, storing one row per CDR3 protein. The sample lists tens of thousands of distinct CDR3 sequences; approximately 12% were seen once. Time point indicated: sample taken at primary tumor resection. Whole RNA, which was extracted from tumor, nontumor lung tissue or frozen PBMC, was sequenced without any cell sorting. This clonotype originated in a male donor with early-stage non-small cell lung cancer. The sample consisted of PBMCs, taken at surgery.

Here the CDR3 DNA reads TGTGCCAGCAGCGTAGGTTCCAGCGGGGGGCCACGCACAGATACGCAGTATTTT. Amino acid sequence: CASSVGSSGGPRTDTQYF. V gene TRBV9 combines with J gene TRBJ2-3, with TRBD2 identical over 9 bases. Germline trimming cut 0 bases from V and 1 base from J; bases unmatched to any gene: 9. The germline CDR1 and CDR2 sequences are SGDLS and YYNGEE. The CDR3 consists of 18 residues.